This T cell receptor beta chain was recorded in a study of blood T cell repertoires in COVID-19. Germline values: CDR1 KGHSH, CDR2 LQKENI. The V end was cut by 0 bases, the J end by 4 bases, with 6 bases between. The CDR3 spans 14 residues. In the authors' methods: Estimates of nucleated cell counts were drawn from the amplification of reference gene primers. Libraries were prepared by immunoSEQ multiplex PCR; TCRdb keeps only in-frame clonotypes and omits some of them. That table gives V, J and clone size, and the DNA gave D and trimming. Counted here are some 210,000 clones, approximately 85% occurring once; the ten biggest clones make up 5% to 6.5%.

The chain links TRBV18 to TRBJ2-2; D uncertain. The source is a woman in her 70s with active or convalescent COVID-19. Material: peripheral blood. The CDR3 loop is CASSPPVATGELFF. CDR3 nucleotide sequence: TGTGCCAGCTCACCACCTGTGGCCACCGGGGAGCTGTTTTTT.